Included here is one T cell receptor beta chain sequence, with context. The antigen is not known. The data derive from a study of cytomegalovirus exposure and HLA in healthy donors. Researchers ran the PCR with 60 Vbeta and 13 Jbeta primers. The assay was immunoSEQ multiplex PCR, and TCRdb's table has in-frame clones only and misses some. The table has under 200,000 clones, 70% to 90% seen once. General study points: Among donors in an Asian-associated ancestry cluster, a later analysis reportedly found fewer N-insertions than the roughly 610-donor mean.

V was cut by 0 bases and J by 4 bases, with 11 bases left in between. CDR3 length: 16 amino acids. CDR1 is SGDLS and CDR2 is YYNGEE in the germline V gene. Material: PBMCs. The chain joins TRBV9 to TRBJ2-6, with D tentatively TRBD1 (6 bases). The source of this sequence is a woman aged 25-40 years in good health and CMV-seronegative. The CDR3 here is CASSVVPGVGANVLTF. CDR3 bases: TGTGCCAGCAGCGTAGTCCCAGGGGTCGGGGCCAACGTCCTGACTTTC.